The 26 T cell receptor beta chains below were found in one sample sequenced in a study of cytomegalovirus exposure and HLA in healthy donors. With 60 Vbeta and 13 Jbeta primers, the PCR was carried out. Profiling relied on immunoSEQ multiplex PCR, and the TCRdb table lists in-frame clones only, not all of them. The sample includes 110,000 to 150,000 clones, 65% to 80% of them seen just once. Sequencing was carried out using PBMCs. Receptors originate from a male donor in good health and CMV-seronegative.

Note on this clone: At one boundary the junction diverges from the germline segment, which might be a read error. This sequence joins TRBV7-9 and TRBJ1-2; the D is unclear. CDR3 length: 12 residues. CDR1 SEHNR and CDR2 FQNEAQ come from the germline V gene (reference sequence). Written as DNA, the CDR3 is TGTTCCAGCAGTCAACCGGAGGGTGGCTACACCTTC. Translated, it gives CSSSQPEGGYTF.

This clone was counted between two and nine times. The chain recombines TRBV10-2 with TRBJ1-2; 8 positions match TRBD1. The CDR3 totals 11 residues. V lost 2 bases and J lost 14; bases outside the gene matches: 4. Per germline, CDR1 WSHSY and CDR2 SAAADI. As DNA, the CDR3 is TGCGCCAGCAGTGAGGGGGGGACAGGTACCTTC. Protein sequence: CASSEGGTGTF.

The V and J genes are TRBV27 and TRBJ2-2, with TRBD2 matching 9 bases. The CDR3 extends over 15 amino acids. Germline assignment: CDR1 MNHEY and CDR2 SMNVEV (reference sequence). V lost 6 bases, J lost 3 bases, and 5 bases stayed unmatched. CDR3 bases: TGTGCCAGCAGATATAGCGGGGGTTACACCGGGGAGCTGTTTTTT. Translated, it gives CASRYSGGYTGELFF.

The rearrangement links TRBV7-6 to TRBJ2-2; possible D gene TRBD1, 8 bases. Germline loops: CDR1 SGHVS, CDR2 FNYEAQ. This CDR3 contains 17 residues. V was clipped by 5 bases and J by 0 bases, with 16 bases between them. CDR3: CASSPRTGTTNTGELFF. In DNA, the CDR3 is TGTGCCAGCAGCCCGCGGACAGGGACTACGAACACCGGGGAGCTGTTTTTT. Looking up the rest from reference TRBV7-6 and TRBJ2-2 gives the full variable domain: GAGVSQSPRYKVTKRGQDVALRCDPISGHVSLYWYRQALGQGPEFLTYFNYEAQQDKSGLPNDRFSAERPEGSISTLTIQRTEQRDSAMYRCASSPRTGTTNTGELFFGEGSRLTVL.

The V gene is TRBV19, the J gene TRBJ2-7, with TRBD1 as a possible D gene (5 bases). This CDR3 has 13 residues. CDR1 is LNHDA, CDR2 SQIVND, per germline (reference sequence). V was cut by 5 bases and J by 6 bases, with 14 bases left in between. CDR3 DNA sequence: TGTGCCAGTAGTGCCCAGGGCCCTACCGAGCAGTACTTC. It translates to CASSAQGPTEQYF.

The rearrangement joins TRBV27 to TRBJ2-2; 10 bases are shared with TRBD1. Per germline, CDR1 MNHEY and CDR2 SMNVEV (reference sequence). The CDR3 sequence is 15 residues long. After removal of 5 bases from V and 1 base from J, the junction contained 1 base not matched to a gene. CDR3 sequence reads: CASSGDRGNTGELFF. The CDR3 DNA follows: TGTGCCAGCAGTGGGGACAGGGGGAACACCGGGGAGCTGTTTTTT.

The chain couples TRBV19 to TRBJ1-6; possibly TRBD1 for D (6 bases). V was clipped by 1 base and J by 7 bases, with 17 bases between them. Germline CDR1 LNHDA, CDR2 SQIVND (reference sequence). The CDR3 has 17 amino acids. DNA for the CDR3: TGTGCCAGTAGTATAGGTTACGGGGGGCCGGGAAATTCACCCCTCCACTTT. It encodes CASSIGYGGPGNSPLHF.

This clone was counted once. The V and J genes are TRBV6-1 and TRBJ1-3; D is uncertain. Germline assignment: CDR1 MNHNS and CDR2 SASEGT. The CDR3 length is 12 residues. Trimming took 6 bases from V and 2 from J, leaving 5 bases between them. For the CDR3, the DNA is TGTGCCAGCAGGACTCCTGGAAACACCATATATTTT. Its translation: CASRTPGNTIYF.

This clone was picked up a small number of times. This sequence joins TRBV4-1 and TRBJ1-6, with TRBD1 matching 9 bases. V lost 0 bases to trimming and J lost 7 bases; unmatched junction nucleotides: 7. Germline V gene sequence: CDR1 MGHRA, CDR2 YSYEKL. The CDR3 runs to 17 residues. The CDR3 region is CASSQDRTGTGNSPLHF. DNA of the CDR3: TGCGCCAGCAGCCAAGATAGGACCGGGACAGGGAATTCACCCCTCCACTTT.

This chain joins TRBV14 and TRBJ2-1, with 10 bases identical to TRBD1. The germline V gene encodes CDR1 SGHDN and CDR2 FVKESK. The CDR3 loop spans 16 amino acids. V dropped 4 bases and J dropped 4; count of bases not matched to a gene: 7. The CDR3 DNA reads TGTGCCAGCAGCCGACTTCCGGGACAGGGGTACAATGAGCAGTTCTTC. It is translated as CASSRLPGQGYNEQFF. The variable domain in full, with the rest retrieved from reference TRBV14 and TRBJ2-1, is EAGVTQFPSHSVIEKGQTVTLRCDPISGHDNLYWYRRVMGKEIKFLLHFVKESKQDESGMPNNRFLAERTGGTYSTLKVQPAELEDSGVYFCASSRLPGQGYNEQFFGPGTRLTVL.

This chain links TRBV14 with TRBJ1-1; D is uncertain. The CDR3 has 11 amino acids. Germline CDR1 SGHDN, CDR2 FVKESK. Trimming left V 3 bases short and J 9 bases short, with 8 bases between. CDR3 region: CASSQGVKAFF. CDR3 coding DNA: TGTGCCAGCAGCCAGGGAGTGAAAGCTTTCTTT. The complete variable domain, with remaining parts taken from reference TRBV14 and TRBJ1-1, reads EAGVTQFPSHSVIEKGQTVTLRCDPISGHDNLYWYRRVMGKEIKFLLHFVKESKQDESGMPNNRFLAERTGGTYSTLKVQPAELEDSGVYFCASSQGVKAFFGQGTRLTVV.

This sequence joins TRBV21-1 and TRBJ2-1; TRBD2 is the table's D call, not checked against the DNA. TRBV21-1 is labeled a pseudogene. The CDR3 is 15 residues long. This CDR3 is CASSPTARAYNEQFF. The CDR3, as DNA: TGTGCCAGCAGCCCAACAGCGAGGGCCTACAATGAGCAGTTCTTC.

This chain links TRBV18 with TRBJ1-4; D possibly corresponds to TRBD1 (6 bases). Germline lookup yields CDR1 KGHSH and CDR2 LQKENI. Trimming cost V 2 bases and J 8 bases, with 15 bases left between them. The CDR3 is 15 amino acids. The CDR3 DNA is TGTGCCAGCTCACCAGGGGGCGGAGTTCAGGAAAAACTGTTTTTT. It yields the protein CASSPGGGVQEKLFF.

The V gene is TRBV5-1, the J gene TRBJ2-5, with 12 bases aligning to TRBD1. Per germline, CDR1 SGHRS and CDR2 YFSETQ. This CDR3 has 20 residues. After removal of 4 bases from V and 5 bases from J, the junction contained 21 bases not matched to a gene. In nucleotides, the CDR3 is TGCGCCAGCAGCATCGCCGGGACAGGGGGCGTCTGGGGGTTCTGGGAGACCCAGTACTTC. Translation gives CASSIAGTGGVWGFWETQYF.

J is TRBJ1-3 and V is TRBV29-1, with D possibly being TRBD1 (6 bases). The CDR3 length is 13 residues. Germline V gives CDR1 SQVTM, CDR2 ANQGSEA. V lost 4 bases and J lost 0, with 7 bases in between. The CDR3 DNA follows: TGCAGCGTTGTCAGGGGCTCTGGAAACACCATATATTTT. This codes for CSVVRGSGNTIYF.

This clone showed up just once. This chain connects TRBV9 to TRBJ1-2; perhaps TRBD1 as D (5 bases). The V gene's germline CDR1 is SGDLS and CDR2 YYNGEE. V was clipped by 3 bases and J by 6 bases, with 12 bases between them. The CDR3 has 13 residues. CDR3 amino acids: CASSARQLDGYTF. The CDR3 DNA reads as TGTGCCAGCAGCGCCCGACAGCTTGATGGCTACACCTTC.

V and J are TRBV5-4 and TRBJ2-5, with TRBD2 matching over 8 bases. J gave up 1 base and V 1 base, and 6 bases lay outside the gene matches. The V gene's germline CDR1 is SGHNT and CDR2 YYREEE (reference sequence). The CDR3 has 16 residues. The CDR3 is CASSLKGAGGQETQYF. CDR3 DNA sequence: TGTGCCAGCAGCTTGAAGGGCGCGGGGGGCCAAGAGACCCAGTACTTC.

The chain links TRBV5-1 to TRBJ2-1; 8 bases fit TRBD2. V was pared by 1 base and J by 10 bases, with 10 bases of the junction left unmatched. This CDR3 comprises 15 residues. The V gene's germline CDR1 is SGHRS and CDR2 YFSETQ. The CDR3 DNA follows: TGCGCCAGCAGCTTGTCAACTAGCGGTCTTGCGGAGCAGTTCTTC. This codes for CASSLSTSGLAEQFF.

This chain connects TRBV29-1 to TRBJ2-1; TRBD1 aligns across 7 bases. Per germline, CDR1 SQVTM and CDR2 ANQGSEA. The CDR3 extends over 12 amino acids. The J segment lost 10 bases and the V segment lost 7 bases, leaving 10 bases of the junction unmatched. The CDR3 sequence: CSARDSSEEQFF. CDR3 coding DNA: TGCAGCGCAAGGGACAGTTCAGAGGAGCAGTTCTTC.

The chain uses TRBV4-3 and TRBJ2-2; D is perhaps TRBD1 (6 bases). CDR3 length equals 18 residues. V was pared by 4 bases and J by 4 bases, with 22 bases between. Germline V gives CDR1 LGHNA, CDR2 YSLEER. Here the CDR3 DNA reads TGCGCCAGCAGCCCTGCCCTCAGGGGACCACGAGGCACCGGGGAGCTGTTTTTT. Its protein product is CASSPALRGPRGTGELFF.

The chain uses TRBV9 and TRBJ2-3; tentative D call: TRBD2 (6 bases). The CDR3 length is 15 residues. Trimming pared 2 bases from V and 0 bases from J, leaving 10 bases between. Germline V gene data show CDR1 as SGDLS and CDR2 as YYNGEE. CDR3 bases: TGTGCCAGCAGCGTCACCGGGACTAGCACAGATACGCAGTATTTT. Translation: CASSVTGTSTDTQYF.

CDR3 nucleotide sequence: TGCGCCAGCAGCTTGGGCGACAGGGTGAACACTGAAGCTTTCTTT. Protein product: CASSLGDRVNTEAFF. The gene calls are TRBV5-1 and TRBJ1-1, with TRBD1 identical over 7 bases. The CDR3 sequence is 15 residues long. CDR1 and CDR2 (germline): SGHRS, YFSETQ. With V trimmed by 0 bases and J by 0 bases, 2 bases remained unmatched.

The V call is TRBV5-1, the J call TRBJ2-2; 11 bases agree with TRBD1. There are 15 residues in the CDR3. V was clipped by 4 bases and J by 7 bases; unmatched bases: 6. Germline V gives CDR1 SGHRS, CDR2 YFSETQ. This CDR3 reads CASSTGQGANGELFF. CDR3 in DNA: TGCGCCAGCAGCACCGGACAGGGGGCGAACGGGGAGCTGTTTTTT.

DNA for the CDR3: TGTGCCAGTAGTATAGGACACGACAGGGGGAATCAGCCCCAGCATTTT. It is translated as CASSIGHDRGNQPQHF. The chain is built from TRBV19 and TRBJ1-5, with TRBD1 matching 9 bases. After removal of 1 base from V and 4 bases from J, the junction contained 5 bases not matched to a gene. Germline-derived CDR1 and CDR2 are LNHDA and SQIVND (reference sequence). The CDR3 runs to 16 residues.

The chain couples TRBV11-2 to TRBJ2-7, with a weak D call TRBD1 (6 bases). The germline V gene has CDR1 SGHAT and CDR2 FQNNGV. Trimming removed 2 bases at V and 5 bases at J, with 16 bases between. CDR3 length equals 15 residues. The CDR3 sequence: CASSLNRNRVDEQYF. CDR3 bases: TGTGCCAGCAGCTTAAATCGGAACAGGGTCGACGAGCAGTACTTC.

The chain employs TRBV4-1 and TRBJ2-7, with D possibly being TRBD2 (5 bases). Trimming took off 1 base at V and 1 base at J, with 14 bases between the two ends. This CDR3 is 16 amino acids long. Germline lookup yields CDR1 MGHRA and CDR2 YSYEKL. CDR3 nucleotides: TGCGCCAGCAGCCAAGGAGGAGGCCGCTATTCCTACGAGCAGTACTTC. Its translation: CASSQGGGRYSYEQYF.